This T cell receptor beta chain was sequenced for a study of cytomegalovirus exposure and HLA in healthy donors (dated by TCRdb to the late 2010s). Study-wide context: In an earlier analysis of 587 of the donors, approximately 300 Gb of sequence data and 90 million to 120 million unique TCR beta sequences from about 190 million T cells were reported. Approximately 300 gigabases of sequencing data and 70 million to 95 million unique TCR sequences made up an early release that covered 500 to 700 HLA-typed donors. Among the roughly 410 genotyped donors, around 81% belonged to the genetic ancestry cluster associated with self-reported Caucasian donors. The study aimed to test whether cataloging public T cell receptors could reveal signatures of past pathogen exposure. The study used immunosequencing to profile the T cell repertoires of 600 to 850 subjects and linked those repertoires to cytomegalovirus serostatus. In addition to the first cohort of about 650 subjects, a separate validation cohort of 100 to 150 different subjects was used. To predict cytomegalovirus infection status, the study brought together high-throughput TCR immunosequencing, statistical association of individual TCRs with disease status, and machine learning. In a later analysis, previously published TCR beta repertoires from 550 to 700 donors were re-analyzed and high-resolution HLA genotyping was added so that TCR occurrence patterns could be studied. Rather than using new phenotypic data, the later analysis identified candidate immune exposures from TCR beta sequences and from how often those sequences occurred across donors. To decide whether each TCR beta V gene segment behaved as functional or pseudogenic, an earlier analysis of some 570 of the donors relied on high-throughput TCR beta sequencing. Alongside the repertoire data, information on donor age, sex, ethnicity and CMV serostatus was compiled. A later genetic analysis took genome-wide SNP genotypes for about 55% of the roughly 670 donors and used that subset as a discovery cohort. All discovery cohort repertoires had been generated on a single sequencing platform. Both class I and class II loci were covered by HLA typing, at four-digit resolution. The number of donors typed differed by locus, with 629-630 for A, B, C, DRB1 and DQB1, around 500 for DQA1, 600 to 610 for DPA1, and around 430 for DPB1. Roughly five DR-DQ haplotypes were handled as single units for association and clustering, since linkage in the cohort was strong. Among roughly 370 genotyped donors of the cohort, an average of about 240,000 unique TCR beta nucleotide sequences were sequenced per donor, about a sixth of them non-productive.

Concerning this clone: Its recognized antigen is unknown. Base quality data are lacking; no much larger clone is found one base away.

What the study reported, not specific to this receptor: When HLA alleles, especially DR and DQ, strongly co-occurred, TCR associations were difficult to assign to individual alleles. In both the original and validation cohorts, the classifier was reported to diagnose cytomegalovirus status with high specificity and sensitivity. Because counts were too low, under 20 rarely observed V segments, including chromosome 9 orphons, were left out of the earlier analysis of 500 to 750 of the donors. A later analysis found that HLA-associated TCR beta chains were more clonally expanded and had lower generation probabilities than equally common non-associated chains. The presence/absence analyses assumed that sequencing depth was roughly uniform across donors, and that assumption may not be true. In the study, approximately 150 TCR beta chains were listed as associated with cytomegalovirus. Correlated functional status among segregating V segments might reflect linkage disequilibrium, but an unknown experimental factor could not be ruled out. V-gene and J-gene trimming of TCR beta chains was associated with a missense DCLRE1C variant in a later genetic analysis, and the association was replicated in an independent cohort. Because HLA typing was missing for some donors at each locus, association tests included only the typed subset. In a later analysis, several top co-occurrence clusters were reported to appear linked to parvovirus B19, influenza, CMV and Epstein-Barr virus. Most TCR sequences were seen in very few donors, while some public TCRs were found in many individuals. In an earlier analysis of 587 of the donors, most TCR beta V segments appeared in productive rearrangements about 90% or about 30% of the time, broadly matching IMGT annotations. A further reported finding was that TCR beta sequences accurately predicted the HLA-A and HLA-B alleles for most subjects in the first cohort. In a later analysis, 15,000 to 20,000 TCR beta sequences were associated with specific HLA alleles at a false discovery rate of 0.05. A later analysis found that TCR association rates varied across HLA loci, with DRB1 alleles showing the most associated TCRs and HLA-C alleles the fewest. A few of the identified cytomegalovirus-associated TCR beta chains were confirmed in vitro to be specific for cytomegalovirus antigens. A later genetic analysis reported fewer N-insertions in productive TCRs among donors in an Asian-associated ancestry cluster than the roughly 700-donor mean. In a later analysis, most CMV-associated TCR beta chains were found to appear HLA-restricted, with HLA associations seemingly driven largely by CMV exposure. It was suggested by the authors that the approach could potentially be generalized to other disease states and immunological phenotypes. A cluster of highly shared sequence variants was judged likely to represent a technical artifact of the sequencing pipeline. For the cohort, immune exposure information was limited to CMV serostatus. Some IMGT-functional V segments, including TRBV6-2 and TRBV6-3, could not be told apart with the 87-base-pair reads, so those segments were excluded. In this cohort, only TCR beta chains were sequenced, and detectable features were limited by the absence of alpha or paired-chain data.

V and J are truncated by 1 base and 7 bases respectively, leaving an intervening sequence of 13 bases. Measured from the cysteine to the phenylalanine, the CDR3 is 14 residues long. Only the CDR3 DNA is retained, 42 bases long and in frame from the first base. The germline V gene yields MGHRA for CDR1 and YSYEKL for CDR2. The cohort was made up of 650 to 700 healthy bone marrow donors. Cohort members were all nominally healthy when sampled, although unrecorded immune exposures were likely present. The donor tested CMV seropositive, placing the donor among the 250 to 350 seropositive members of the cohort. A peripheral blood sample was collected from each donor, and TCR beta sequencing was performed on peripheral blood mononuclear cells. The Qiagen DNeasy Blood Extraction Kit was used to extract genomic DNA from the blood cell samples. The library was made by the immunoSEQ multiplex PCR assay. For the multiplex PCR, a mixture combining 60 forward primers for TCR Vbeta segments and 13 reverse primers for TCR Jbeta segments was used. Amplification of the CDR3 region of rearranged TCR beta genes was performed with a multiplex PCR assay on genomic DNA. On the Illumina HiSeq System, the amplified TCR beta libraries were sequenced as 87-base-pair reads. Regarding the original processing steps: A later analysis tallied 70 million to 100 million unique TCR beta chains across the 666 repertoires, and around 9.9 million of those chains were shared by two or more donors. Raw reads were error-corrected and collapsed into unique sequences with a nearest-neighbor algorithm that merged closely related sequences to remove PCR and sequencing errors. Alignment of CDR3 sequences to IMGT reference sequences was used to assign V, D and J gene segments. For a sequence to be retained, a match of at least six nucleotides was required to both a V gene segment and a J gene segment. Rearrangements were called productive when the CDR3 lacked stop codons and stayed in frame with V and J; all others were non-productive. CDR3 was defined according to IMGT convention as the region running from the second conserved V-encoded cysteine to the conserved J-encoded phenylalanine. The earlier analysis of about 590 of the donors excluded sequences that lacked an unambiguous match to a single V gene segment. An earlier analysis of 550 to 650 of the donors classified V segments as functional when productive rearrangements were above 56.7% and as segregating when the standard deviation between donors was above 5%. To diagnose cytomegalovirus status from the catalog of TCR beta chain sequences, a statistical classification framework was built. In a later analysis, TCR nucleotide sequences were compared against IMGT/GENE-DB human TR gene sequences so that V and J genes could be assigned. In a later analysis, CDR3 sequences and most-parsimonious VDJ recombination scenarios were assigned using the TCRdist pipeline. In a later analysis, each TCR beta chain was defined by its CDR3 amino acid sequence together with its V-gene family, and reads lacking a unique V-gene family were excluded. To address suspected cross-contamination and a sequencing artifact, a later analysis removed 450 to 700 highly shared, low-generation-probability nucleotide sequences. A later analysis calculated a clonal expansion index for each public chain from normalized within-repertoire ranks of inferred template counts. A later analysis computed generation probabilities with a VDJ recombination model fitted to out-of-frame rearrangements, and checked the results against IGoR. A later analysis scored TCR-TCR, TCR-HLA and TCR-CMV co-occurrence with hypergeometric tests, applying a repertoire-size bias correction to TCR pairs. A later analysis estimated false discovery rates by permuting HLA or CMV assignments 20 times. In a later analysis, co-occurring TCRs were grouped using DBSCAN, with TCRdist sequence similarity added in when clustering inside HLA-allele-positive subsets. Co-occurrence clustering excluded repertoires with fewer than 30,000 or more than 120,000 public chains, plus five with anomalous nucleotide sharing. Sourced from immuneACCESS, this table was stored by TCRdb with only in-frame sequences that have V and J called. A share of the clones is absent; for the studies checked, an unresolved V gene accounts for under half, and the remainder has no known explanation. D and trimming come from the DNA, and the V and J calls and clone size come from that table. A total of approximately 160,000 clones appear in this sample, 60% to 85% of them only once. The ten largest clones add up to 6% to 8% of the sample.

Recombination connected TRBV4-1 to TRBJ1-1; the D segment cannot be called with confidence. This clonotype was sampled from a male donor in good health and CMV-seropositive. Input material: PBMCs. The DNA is TGCGCCAGCAGCCAAGTAAATCTCGGTGTTGAAGCTTTCTTT. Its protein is CASSQVNLGVEAFF.